One sample yielded the 18 T cell receptor beta chains listed below, sequenced in a study of Graves' ophthalmopathy and Graves' hyperthyroidism. Beta-chain TCR CDR3 regions were amplified from RNA transcripts. Investigators did first-round RT-PCR with HTBI primers, then second-round multiplex PCR. TCRdb fed the multiplex PCR reads into MiXCR, producing one record per CDR3 protein. The sample lists 300,000 to 350,000 distinct CDR3 sequences; under 20% were seen once. Sequenced input: peripheral blood. These receptors were taken from an adult man with Graves' ophthalmopathy.

This clonotype was recorded many times. The rearrangement joins TRBV4-1 to TRBJ1-2; tentatively, D is TRBD1 (6 bases). The V gene's germline CDR1 is MGHRA and CDR2 YSYEKL. The CDR3 runs to 16 residues. Trimming stripped 1 base from V and 1 base from J, with 13 bases between. In DNA, the CDR3 is TGCGCCAGCAGCCAAGTGTCAGGGGCGGTTAACTATGGCTACACCTTC. Residues: CASSQVSGAVNYGYTF.

This clonotype was counted ten times or more. The rearrangement joins TRBV27 to TRBJ2-7, with a possible D match to TRBD2 (6 bases). CDR3 size: 14 residues. Germline CDR1 is MNHEY and CDR2 is SMNVEV (reference sequence). V was pared by 2 bases and J by 2 bases, with 10 bases between. The CDR3 region has the DNA TGTGCCAGCAGTTTAAGTGGGGGGACCTACGAGCAGTACTTC. Protein: CASSLSGGTYEQYF.

This clonotype was seen only once. This chain links TRBV11-2 with TRBJ1-1, with D perhaps TRBD1 (5 bases). The CDR3 runs 14 residues. The germline V gene has CDR1 SGHAT and CDR2 FQNNGV. Trimming pared 4 bases from V and 8 bases from J, leaving 17 bases between. Here the CDR3 reads CASSSNPGDAEAFF. The CDR3 bases are TGTGCCAGCAGCTCAAACCCGGGGGACGCGGAAGCTTTCTTT.

The sample holds many counts of this clonotype. This chain connects TRBV7-9 to TRBJ2-2, with TRBD2 as a possible D gene (5 bases). There are 14 residues in the CDR3. Germline CDR1 reads SEHNR; CDR2 reads FQNEAQ (reference sequence). Trimming left V 6 bases short and J 5 bases short, with 13 bases between. The CDR3 reads CASRPEGSTGELFF. The CDR3 region has the DNA TGTGCCAGCAGACCAGAAGGGAGTACCGGGGAGCTGTTTTTT.

In its sample, this clonotype was seen many times. This chain links TRBV29-1 with TRBJ2-7; D is undetermined. CDR1 and CDR2 from the germline V gene are SQVTM and ANQGSEA. This CDR3 has 11 residues. The ends were cut back, 6 bases at V and 3 bases at J, with 9 bases in the middle. The CDR3: CSVETRYEQYF. In DNA form, the CDR3 reads TGCAGCGTGGAGACACGCTACGAGCAGTACTTC.

This clonotype occurred many times. One end of the junction fails to match germline, which may point to a read error. The rearrangement uses TRBV11-2 and TRBJ2-2; 7 nucleotides line up with TRBD1. This CDR3 is 16 amino acids long. Germline CDR1 is SGHAT and CDR2 is FQNNGV. As DNA, the CDR3 is TGTGCCAGCAGCTCTCGGGGACAGCTGGGCCCTGGGGGGCTGTTTTTT. Amino acids: CASSSRGQLGPGGLFF.

This clonotype was seen at least ten times. The rearrangement joins TRBV19 to TRBJ2-7; D is perhaps TRBD2 (6 bases). The CDR3 covers 15 residues. CDR1 is LNHDA, CDR2 SQIVND, per germline (reference sequence). V was shortened by 1 base and J by 7 bases, with 17 bases between the two germline ends. Here the CDR3 reads CASSIGHSTAGEQYF. CDR3 in DNA: TGTGCCAGTAGTATAGGGCATAGTACGGCGGGAGAGCAGTACTTC.

This clonotype appeared many times. This chain joins TRBV6-1 and TRBJ2-1; TRBD1 matches at 10 bases. With 10 bases clipped from V and 3 bases from J, the junction kept 6 bases outside the gene matches. CDR3 length: 14 residues. Per germline, CDR1 MNHNS and CDR2 SASEGT. The CDR3 DNA follows: TGTGCCACCCGACGGACAGGGGGCTACAATGAGCAGTTCTTC. As protein: CATRRTGGYNEQFF.

At least ten counts were recorded for this clonotype. This chain links TRBV18 with TRBJ2-5; the D is unclear. V lost 3 bases to trimming and J lost 0 bases, with 5 bases between them. The germline V gene has CDR1 KGHSH and CDR2 LQKENI. The CDR3 has 13 amino acids. For the CDR3, the DNA is TGTGCCAGCTCACCTACGTACCAAGAGACCCAGTACTTC. Protein: CASSPTYQETQYF.

This clonotype was seen ten or more times. The CDR3 DNA sequence: TGTGCCACCAGTGGCGGGTCGGGGAGGCAAGAGACCCAGTACTTC. Its translation: CATSGGSGRQETQYF. The J gene is TRBJ2-5, the V gene TRBV24-1; the D gene is possibly TRBD2 (6 bases). The CDR3 length is 15 residues. Trimming took off 5 bases at V and 2 bases at J, with 14 bases between the two ends. Germline V gene data show CDR1 as KGHDR and CDR2 as SFDVKD.

This clonotype was seen at least ten times. The genes are TRBV20-1 and TRBJ2-7, with D unclear. Per germline, CDR1 DFQATT and CDR2 SNEGSKA (reference sequence). The CDR3 totals 8 residues. Here the CDR3 DNA reads TGCGCAACCCCCCACCAACCGGTC. Translated, it gives CATPHQPV.

This clonotype has ten or more counts. The J gene is TRBJ2-5, the V gene TRBV27; D is ambiguous. V gave up 2 bases and J gave up 0 bases, with 7 bases separating them. CDR1 MNHEY and CDR2 SMNVEV come from the germline V gene (reference sequence). The CDR3 is 14 amino acids. CDR3 amino acids: CASSLLTDQETQYF. CDR3 nucleotides: TGTGCCAGCAGTTTACTCACGGACCAAGAGACCCAGTACTTC.

This clonotype was detected ten times or more. The junction shows a germline mismatch at one end, possibly a read error. The chain couples TRBV6-2 or TRBV6-3 to TRBJ2-7; the D is unclear. Germline CDR1 is MNHEY and CDR2 is SVGEGT. This CDR3 is 13 amino acids long. CDR3 loop: CASSYLRAYGQYF. The CDR3 region has the DNA TGTGCCAGCAGTTACCTCCGGGCCTACGGGCAGTACTTC.

This clonotype came up many times. CDR3 residues: CASSPFGRGTYEQYF. CDR3 nucleotide sequence: TGTGCCAGTAGTCCGTTTGGGAGGGGGACGTACGAGCAGTACTTC. This chain uses TRBV19 with TRBJ2-7; tentative D call: TRBD2 (7 bases). Trimming pared 5 bases from V and 4 bases from J, leaving 18 bases between. This CDR3 is built from 15 residues. The V gene's germline CDR1 is LNHDA and CDR2 SQIVND (reference sequence). Full variable domain (missing parts from reference TRBV19 and TRBJ2-7): DGGITQSPKYLFRKEGQNVTLSCEQNLNHDAMYWYRQDPGQGLRLIYYSQIVNDFQKGDIAEGYSVSREKKESFPLTVTSAQKNPTAFYLCASSPFGRGTYEQYFGPGTRLTVT.

The sample holds many counts of this clonotype. This chain connects TRBV9 to TRBJ2-5; D is ambiguous. The CDR3 runs 16 residues. Germline CDR1 and CDR2: SGDLS and YYNGEE. Trimming cost V 0 bases and J 3 bases, with 15 bases left between them. CDR3 amino acids: CASSVVPESAKETQYF. The DNA for the CDR3 is TGTGCCAGCAGCGTAGTACCAGAAAGTGCGAAAGAGACCCAGTACTTC.

Ten or more counts support this clonotype. The V and J genes are TRBV2 and TRBJ2-2; TRBD1 matches at 8 bases. CDR1 and CDR2 from the germline V gene are SNHLY and FYNNEI. The CDR3 is 18 residues long. The J segment lost 2 bases and the V segment lost 2 bases, leaving 10 bases of the junction unmatched. Here the CDR3 DNA reads TGTGCCAGCAGTGAAAGGGGACAGGTCACCCTTAACACCGGGGAGCTGTTTTTT. Translating gives CASSERGQVTLNTGELFF. The variable domain in full, completed from reference TRBV2 and TRBJ2-2, reads EPEVTQTPSHQVTQMGQEVILRCVPISNHLYFYWYRQILGQKVEFLVSFYNNEISEKSEIFDDQFSVERPDGSNFTLKIRSTKLEDSAMYFCASSERGQVTLNTGELFFGEGSRLTVL.

This clonotype has a count of ten or more. The chain couples TRBV20-1 to TRBJ2-5, with 9 bases lining up with TRBD2. Germline V gene lookup returns CDR1 DFQATT and CDR2 SNEGSKA (reference sequence). CDR3 length: 14 amino acids. V was pared by 6 bases and J by 2 bases, with 7 bases of the junction left unmatched. CDR3 sequence: CSAKRAGGQETQYF. CDR3 coding DNA: TGCAGTGCCAAGAGGGCGGGAGGGCAAGAGACCCAGTACTTC.

At least ten counts were recorded for this clonotype. V and J are TRBV20-1 and TRBJ1-2; D is unclear. The CDR3 consists of 12 residues. In germline, CDR1 is DFQATT, CDR2 SNEGSKA (reference sequence). V lost 0 bases and J lost 4, with 6 bases in between. CDR3 in DNA: TGCAGTGCTAGAGACAGAATCTATGGCTACACCTTC. Translating gives CSARDRIYGYTF.